Listed below are T cell receptor beta chains from one sample, sequenced in a study of T cell responses to AZD1222 COVID-19 vaccine. Profiling relied on immunoSEQ multiplex PCR, and the TCRdb table lists in-frame clones only, not all of them. The sample includes 150,000 to 200,000 clones, 85% to 95% of them seen just once. Sequences were derived from peripheral blood, sampled 28 days after the second dose of the MenACWY control vaccine. The source is an adult who received the MenACWY meningococcal vaccine as a control. Both conserved end residues are trimmed from each CDR3. The order of the fields is V gene, J gene, CDR3 protein.

TRBV21-1	TRBJ2-7	ASSGSRSSYEQY
TRBV29-1	TRBJ1-1	SVGHQGDTEAF
TRBV9	TRBJ2-3	ASSDGQADTQY
TRBV18	TRBJ2-2	ASSPSANTGELF
TRBV5-8	TRBJ2-1	ASSSDYRYNEQF
TRBV4-3	TRBJ1-2	ASSPGLGEVNGYT
TRBV13	TRBJ1-2	ASSQGLGNYGYT
TRBV7-9	TRBJ2-5	ASSQRGTGGYQETQY
TRBV5-1	TRBJ2-5	ASSLSAGLETQY
TRBV30	TRBJ1-2	AWSTGTAYT
TRBV11-3	TRBJ1-2	ASSSTGMGYGYT
TRBV6-6	TRBJ1-4	ASRNREKLF
TRBV19	TRBJ2-5	ASSLNRAGPSSETQY
TRBV27	TRBJ1-6	ASSLGDTSPLH
TRBV2	TRBJ1-5	ASTEAGTGREPQH
TRBV5-1	TRBJ2-4	ASSPDGSGVNIQY
TRBV19	TRBJ1-2	ASSGSGDGSLNYGYT
TRBV28	TRBJ1-5	ASRAGRHNQPQH
TRBV21-1	TRBJ2-5	ASLETQY
TRBV6-5	TRBJ2-7	ASGTGTLYEQY
TRBV10-3	TRBJ1-5	AISASGLQDQPQH